Detailed here is one T cell receptor (beta chain). This specimen belongs to a study of T cell changes during pregnancy in multiple sclerosis. The V segment lost 5 bases and the J segment 7 bases; nucleotides outside the gene matches: 3. Germline V gene sequence: CDR1 SGHTS, CDR2 YDEGEE. The CDR3 contains 12 residues. The data were produced by immunoSEQ multiplex PCR, yet TCRdb's version contains in-frame clones alone and is incomplete. The sample lists 70,000 or so clones, 91% occurring once. The chain combines TRBV5-8 with TRBJ2-3, with 8 nucleotides matching TRBD1. This clonotype was obtained from a female donor in good health, enrolled as a control in a pregnancy study. The material sequenced was peripheral blood, taken in the third trimester of pregnancy. CDR3 region: CASRRTGNTQYF. For the CDR3, the DNA is TGTGCCAGCAGGCGGACAGGGAATACGCAGTATTTT.